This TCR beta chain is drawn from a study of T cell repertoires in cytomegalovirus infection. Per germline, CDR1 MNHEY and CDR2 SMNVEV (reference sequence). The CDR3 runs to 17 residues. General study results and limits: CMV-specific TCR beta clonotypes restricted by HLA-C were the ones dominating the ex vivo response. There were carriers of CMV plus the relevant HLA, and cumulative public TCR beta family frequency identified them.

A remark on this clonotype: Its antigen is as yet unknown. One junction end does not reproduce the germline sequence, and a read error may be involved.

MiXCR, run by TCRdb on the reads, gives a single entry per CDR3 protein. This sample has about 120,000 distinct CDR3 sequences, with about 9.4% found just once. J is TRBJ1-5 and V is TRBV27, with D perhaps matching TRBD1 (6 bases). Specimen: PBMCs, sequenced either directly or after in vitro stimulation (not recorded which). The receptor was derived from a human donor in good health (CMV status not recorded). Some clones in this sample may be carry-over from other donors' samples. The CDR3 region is CANSSYQGLGSNQPQHF. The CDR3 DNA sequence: TGTGCCAACAGTTCATATCAGGGGTTAGGAAGCAATCAGCCCCAGCATTTT.